One and the same sample provided the 10 T cell receptor beta chains below, sequenced in a study of cytomegalovirus exposure and HLA in healthy donors. PCR used 60 Vbeta primers and 13 Jbeta primers. The data were produced by immunoSEQ multiplex PCR, yet TCRdb's version contains in-frame clones alone and is incomplete. The repertoire holds some 180,000 clones, just under 80% seen once, with 2.5% to 3% in the top ten. The specimen sequenced was PBMCs. The receptors here all came from a female donor in good health and CMV-seronegative.

The rearrangement joins TRBV27 to TRBJ2-4; 9 bases align to TRBD2. The CDR3 is 16 residues long. J gave up 0 bases and V 4 bases, and 4 bases lay outside the gene matches. CDR1 and CDR2 (germline): MNHEY, SMNVEV (reference sequence). The CDR3 sequence is CASSSKRGVAKNIQYF. The CDR3 region has the DNA TGTGCCAGCAGTTCAAAGCGGGGGGTAGCCAAAAACATTCAGTACTTC.

Points on this clone: One junction end disagrees with the germline gene, perhaps due to a read error. The V and J genes are TRBV19 and TRBJ1-1; D remains unclear. CDR3 size: 14 residues. Germline V gives CDR1 LNHDA, CDR2 SQIVND (reference sequence). The CDR3 reads CAGSEGRLNTEAFF. CDR3 nucleotide sequence: TGTGCCGGTAGTGAAGGCAGGTTGAACACTGAAGCTTTCTTT.

The V and J genes are TRBV7-2 and TRBJ2-5; 11 bases match TRBD2. The J call may not be correct, given that the DNA end is closer to TRBJ2-7. Germline assignment: CDR1 SGHTA and CDR2 FQGNSA. This CDR3 is 16 amino acids long. CDR3 nucleotides: TGTGCCAGCAGCCGAACGACTAGCGGGAATTCCTACGAGCAGTACTTC. It encodes CASSRTTSGNSYEQYF.

V is TRBV6-5 and J is TRBJ1-5; the D is unclear. The CDR3 covers 12 residues. CDR1 and CDR2 (germline): MNHEY, SVGAGI. Deletions cut 2 bases from V and 7 bases from J, with 6 bases between. The CDR3 DNA is TGTGCCAGCAGTTACGGGAGCCAGCCCCAGCATTTT. Translated, it gives CASSYGSQPQHF.

The rearrangement uses TRBV19 and TRBJ2-7; 11 bases agree with TRBD1. This CDR3 spans 15 amino acids. Germline V gene lookup returns CDR1 LNHDA and CDR2 SQIVND (reference sequence). V lost 6 bases, J lost 3 bases, and 7 bases stayed unmatched. The CDR3 sequence is CASSFSGQGDYEQYF. The CDR3 bases are TGTGCCAGTAGCTTCTCGGGACAGGGGGACTACGAGCAGTACTTC.

In its sample, this clone was seen once. The rearrangement joins TRBV5-1 to TRBJ1-2; tentatively, D is TRBD1 (6 bases). This CDR3 has 16 amino acids. V was shortened by 0 bases and J by 1 base, with 13 bases between the two germline ends. Germline V gene data show CDR1 as SGHRS and CDR2 as YFSETQ. DNA for the CDR3: TGCGCCAGCAGCTTGGAACGGACAGACTTTAACTATGGCTACACCTTC. It yields the protein CASSLERTDFNYGYTF.

The V gene is TRBV28, the J gene TRBJ2-1; D remains unclear. CDR1 is MDHEN and CDR2 is SYDVKM in the germline V gene. The germline V and J ends were trimmed by 5 bases and 8 bases, with 16 bases remaining between them. The CDR3 loop spans 14 amino acids. The DNA of the CDR3 is TGTGCCAGCAGTATGACGGAGAACGACTATGAGCAGTTCTTC. Its translation: CASSMTENDYEQFF. Variable domain in full (rest from reference TRBV28 and TRBJ2-1): DVKVTQSSRYLVKRTGEKVFLECVQDMDHENMFWYRQDPGLGLRLIYFSYDVKMKEKGDIPEGYSVSREKKERFSLILESASTNQTSMYLCASSMTENDYEQFFGPGTRLTVL.

The chain employs TRBV7-9 and TRBJ2-3, with a tentative D call TRBD1 (5 bases). The CDR3 length is 12 residues. Germline lookup yields CDR1 SEHNR and CDR2 FQNEAQ (reference sequence). Trimming removed 2 bases from V and 6 bases from J, with 6 bases in between. CDR3 region: CASSLSGDTQYF. As DNA, the CDR3 is TGTGCCAGCAGCTTATCAGGGGATACGCAGTATTTT.

This rearrangement joins TRBV7-9 to TRBJ2-1; 7 bases are shared with TRBD1. Germline CDR1 reads SEHNR; CDR2 reads FQNEAQ (reference sequence). Germline trimming cut 0 bases from V and 3 bases from J; bases unmatched to any gene: 2. The CDR3 has 15 residues. The CDR3 DNA is TGTGCCAGCAGCTTAGCGGGACAGAGCTACAATGAGCAGTTCTTC. This translates into CASSLAGQSYNEQFF.

The V call is TRBV4-1, the J call TRBJ1-5; D unresolved. Trimming pared 0 bases from V and 5 bases from J, leaving 14 bases between. The CDR3 loop spans 16 amino acids. Germline CDR1 is MGHRA and CDR2 is YSYEKL. The CDR3 region is CASSQELRGWDQPQHF. The CDR3, as DNA: TGCGCCAGCAGCCAAGAACTTAGAGGGTGGGATCAGCCCCAGCATTTT.